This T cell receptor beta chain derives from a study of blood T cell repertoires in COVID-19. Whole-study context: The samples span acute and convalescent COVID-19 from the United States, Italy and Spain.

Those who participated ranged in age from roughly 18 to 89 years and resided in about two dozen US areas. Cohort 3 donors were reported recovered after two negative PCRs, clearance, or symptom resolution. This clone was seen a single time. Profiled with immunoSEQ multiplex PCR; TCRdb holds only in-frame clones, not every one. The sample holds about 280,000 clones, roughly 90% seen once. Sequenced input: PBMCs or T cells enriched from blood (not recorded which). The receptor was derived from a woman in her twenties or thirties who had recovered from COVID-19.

For the CDR3, the DNA is TGTGCCAGCAGCGTAGGGGCAGGGGTCGGGAACACTGAAGCTTTCTTT. Translation gives CASSVGAGVGNTEAFF. This chain uses TRBV9 with TRBJ1-1; TRBD1 is a possible D gene (6 bases). Trimming stripped 0 bases from V and 1 base from J, with 13 bases between. This CDR3 region has 16 residues. In germline, CDR1 is SGDLS, CDR2 YYNGEE.